The 9 T cell receptor beta chains presented below share a single source sample, sequenced in a study of early T cells in non-severe SARS-CoV-2 infection. TCRdb re-called the 5' RACE reads through MiXCR, storing one row per CDR3 protein. The table has some 80,000 distinct CDR3 sequences, 8% to 13% seen once. Here the sequenced sample was whole blood, taken at baseline. The receptor set was obtained from an adult who was a healthcare worker with PCR-confirmed SARS-CoV-2 infection or an uninfected control (not recorded which).

This clonotype was counted between two and nine times. The V and J genes are TRBV18 and TRBJ1-2, with D unresolved. CDR3 length: 14 residues. With 4 bases removed from V and 3 bases from J, the gap between germline ends came to 12 bases. Germline V gene data show CDR1 as KGHSH and CDR2 as LQKENI. For the CDR3, the DNA is TGTGCCAGCTCACTCGGACGGATCTACTATGGCTACACCTTC. Protein product: CASSLGRIYYGYTF.

This sequence joins TRBV6-2 or TRBV6-3 and TRBJ2-1; 8 bases line up with TRBD2. The CDR3 totals 13 residues. After removal of 5 bases from V and 11 bases from J, the junction contained 8 bases not matched to a gene. The germline gives CDR1 MNHEY, CDR2 SVGEGT. CDR3 sequence (DNA): TGTGCCAGCAGTCCCACCGGGACTAGGAAGCAGTTCTTC. Translation: CASSPTGTRKQFF.

This clonotype has a count of ten or more. The V call is TRBV5-1, the J call TRBJ2-2; maybe TRBD1 (6 bases). CDR1 and CDR2 from the germline V gene are SGHRS and YFSETQ. The V gene lost 1 base and the J gene lost 0 bases, with 10 bases spanning the gap. The CDR3 length is 16 residues. For the CDR3, the DNA is TGCGCCAGCAGCTTGAAGACAGGCTCGAACACCGGGGAGCTGTTTTTT. This sequence encodes CASSLKTGSNTGELFF.

In this sample, this clonotype turned up a few times. The chain employs TRBV7-8 and TRBJ2-1; D may be TRBD2 (7 bases). The germline gives CDR1 SGHVS, CDR2 FQNEAQ. The CDR3 runs to 16 residues. V lost 5 bases, J lost 4 bases, and 18 bases lay in between. The CDR3 spells CASSRRDGGPYNEQFF. DNA of the CDR3: TGTGCCAGCAGCCGACGGGACGGGGGGCCGTACAATGAGCAGTTCTTC.

This clonotype was seen ten or more times. This chain connects TRBV28 to TRBJ1-4; 10 nucleotides align to TRBD1. From germline, CDR1 is MDHEN and CDR2 SYDVKM. The CDR3 is made up of 15 amino acids. V trimming: 6 bases; J trimming: 5 bases; junction bases outside the gene matches: 6. Written as DNA, the CDR3 is TGTGCCAGCAGCCAGGGACAGGGGTGGAATGAAAAACTGTTTTTT. The encoded protein is CASSQGQGWNEKLFF.

V and J are TRBV7-9 and TRBJ2-1; a weak D match, TRBD2 (7 bases). The CDR3 covers 14 residues. Trimming removed 3 bases from V and 9 bases from J, with 15 bases in between. Germline V lookup: CDR1 SEHNR, CDR2 FQNEAQ (reference sequence). In DNA, the CDR3 is TGTGCCAGCAGCTTCAACAGGGAGGGTGCTGAGCAGTTCTTC. Translated: CASSFNREGAEQFF.

CDR3 sequence reads: CASSSRQGARNEQFF. The CDR3 DNA follows: TGTGCCAGCAGCTCTCGACAGGGGGCAAGGAATGAGCAGTTCTTC. V is TRBV11-3 and J is TRBJ2-1, with 10 bases fitting TRBD1. V dropped 4 bases and J dropped 7; count of bases not matched to a gene: 7. This CDR3 spans 15 amino acids. Per germline, CDR1 SGHNT and CDR2 YENEEA.

The chain couples TRBV5-1 to TRBJ2-2; TRBD2 matches at 9 bases. The CDR3 length is 16 residues. Losses at the gene ends were 0 bases for V and 6 bases for J; bases not matched to a gene: 6. Germline assignment: CDR1 SGHRS and CDR2 YFSETQ. The CDR3 DNA reads as TGCGCCAGCAGCTTGGACCCAGCGGGAGGTGCCGGGGAGCTGTTTTTT. Its translation is CASSLDPAGGAGELFF.

The sample holds a few counts of this clonotype. The chain has TRBV7-3 and TRBJ2-1; 7 nucleotides agree with TRBD1. This CDR3 region has 16 residues. CDR1 is SGHTA, CDR2 FQGTGA, per germline. V was pared by 5 bases and J by 8 bases, with 15 bases of the junction left unmatched. The DNA of the CDR3 is TGTGCCAGCAGCATCCGAACAGGGGCGAACGTCGATGAGCAGTTCTTC. Translation gives CASSIRTGANVDEQFF.